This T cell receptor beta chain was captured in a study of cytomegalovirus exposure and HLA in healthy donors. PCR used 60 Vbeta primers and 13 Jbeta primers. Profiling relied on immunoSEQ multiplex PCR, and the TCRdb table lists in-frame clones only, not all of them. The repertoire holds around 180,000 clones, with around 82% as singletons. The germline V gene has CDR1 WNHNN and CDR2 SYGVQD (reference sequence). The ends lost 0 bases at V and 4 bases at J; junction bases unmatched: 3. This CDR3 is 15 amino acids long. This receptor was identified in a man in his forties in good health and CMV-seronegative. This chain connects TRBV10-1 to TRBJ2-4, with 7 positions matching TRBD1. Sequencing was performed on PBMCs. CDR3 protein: CASSESLRGKNIQYF. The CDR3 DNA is TGCGCCAGCAGTGAGTCGCTCAGGGGGAAAAACATTCAGTACTTC.